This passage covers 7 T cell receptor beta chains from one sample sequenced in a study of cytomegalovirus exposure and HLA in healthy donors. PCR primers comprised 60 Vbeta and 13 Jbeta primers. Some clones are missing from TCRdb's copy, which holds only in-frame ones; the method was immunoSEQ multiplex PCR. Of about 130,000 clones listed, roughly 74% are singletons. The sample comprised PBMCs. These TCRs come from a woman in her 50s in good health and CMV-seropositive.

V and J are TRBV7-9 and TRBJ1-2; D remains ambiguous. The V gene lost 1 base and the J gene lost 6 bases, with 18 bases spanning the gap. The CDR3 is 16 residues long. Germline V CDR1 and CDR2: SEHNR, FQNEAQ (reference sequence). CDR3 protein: CASSLDNGGEAHGYTF. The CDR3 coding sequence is TGTGCCAGCAGCTTAGATAATGGTGGGGAGGCGCATGGCTACACCTTC.

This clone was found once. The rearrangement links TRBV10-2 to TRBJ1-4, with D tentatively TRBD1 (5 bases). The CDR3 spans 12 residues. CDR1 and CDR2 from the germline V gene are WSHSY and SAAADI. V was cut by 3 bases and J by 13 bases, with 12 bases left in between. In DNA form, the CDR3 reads TGCGCCAGCAGTGAAAATTCGGGGGTACTGTTTTTT. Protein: CASSENSGVLFF.

The CDR3 coding sequence is TGTGCCAGTAGTATAGCAGGGCTAACTAATGAAAAACTGTTTTTT. This encodes CASSIAGLTNEKLFF. The chain uses TRBV19 and TRBJ1-4; a possible D gene is TRBD1 (5 bases). CDR1 and CDR2 from the germline V gene are LNHDA and SQIVND (reference sequence). The CDR3 runs to 15 residues. Trimming shortened V by 1 base and J by 1 base, and 7 bases separated the two germline ends.

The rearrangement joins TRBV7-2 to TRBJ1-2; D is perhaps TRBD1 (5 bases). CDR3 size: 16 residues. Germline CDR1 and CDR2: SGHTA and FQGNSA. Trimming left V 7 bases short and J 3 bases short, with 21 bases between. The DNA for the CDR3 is TGTGCCAGCATCCCGGGAGGCTTTGGGGGGGACTATGGCTACACCTTC. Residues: CASIPGGFGGDYGYTF.

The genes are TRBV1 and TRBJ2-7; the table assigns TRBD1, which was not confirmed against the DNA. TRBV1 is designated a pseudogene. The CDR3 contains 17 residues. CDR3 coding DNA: TGCACCAGCAGCCAAGATCAACCGCGGACAGGGTACTACGAGCAGTACTTC. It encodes CTSSQDQPRTGYYEQYF.

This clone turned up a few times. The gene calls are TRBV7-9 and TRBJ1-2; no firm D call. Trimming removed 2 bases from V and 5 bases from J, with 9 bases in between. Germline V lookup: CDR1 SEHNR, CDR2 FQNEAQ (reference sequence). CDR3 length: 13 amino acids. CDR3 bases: TGTGCCAGCAGCTTAAGTGAGAGTTATGGCTACACCTTC. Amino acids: CASSLSESYGYTF.

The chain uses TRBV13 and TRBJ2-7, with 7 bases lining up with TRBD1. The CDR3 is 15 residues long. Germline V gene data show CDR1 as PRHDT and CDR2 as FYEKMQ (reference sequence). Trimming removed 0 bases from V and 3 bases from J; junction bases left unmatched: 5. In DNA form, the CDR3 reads TGTGCCAGCAGCTTAGGGGACAGGCGGGTCTACGAGCAGTACTTC. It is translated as CASSLGDRRVYEQYF.